This T cell receptor (beta chain) appears in the sequencing data of a study of blood T cell repertoires in COVID-19. This CDR3 is 13 amino acids long. The V segment lost 9 bases and the J segment 5 bases; nucleotides outside the gene matches: 2. The V gene's germline CDR1 is KGHDR and CDR2 SFDVKD. Here immunoSEQ multiplex PCR was the method, and the copy in TCRdb shows in-frame clones only, minus some. The table includes 85,000 to 120,000 clones, over 60% detected once. V usage is TRBV24-1 and J usage is TRBJ2-2; 10 nucleotides agree with TRBD1. The clonotype was recovered from an elderly man with COVID-19, enrolled during active disease. Sequenced input: peripheral blood. CDR3 sequence (DNA): TGTGCCACCGGGGGACAGGGGACCGGGGAGCTGTTTTTT. As protein: CATGGQGTGELFF.